Shown below are 2 T cell receptor beta chains from a single sample sequenced in a study of blood T cell repertoires in COVID-19 (dated by TCRdb to 2020 to 2021). Receptor libraries were prepared by the immunoSEQ multiplex PCR assay. TCRdb re-hosts the immuneACCESS table, in-frame sequences only. Its copies lack some clones; in the studies checked, an unresolved V gene accounts for under half of them, and the cause for the rest is not known. For this sample the table gives about 180,000 clones, of which approximately 85% were detected only once. The ten biggest clones cover roughly 6.2% of the sample. Sequences were obtained from PBMCs or T cells enriched from blood (not recorded which). Source of these receptors: a man in his forties who had recovered from COVID-19.

The CDR3 DNA sequence: TGTGCCAGCAGGGGACCTAGCGGCCCAGGGACCCAGTACTTC. Translating it yields CASRGPSGPGTQYF. The rearrangement uses TRBV6-5 and TRBJ2-5, with 7 bases matching TRBD2. This CDR3 is built from 14 residues. Trimming removed 6 bases from V and 7 bases from J; junction bases left unmatched: 11. Germline values: CDR1 MNHEY, CDR2 SVGAGI.

The chain has TRBV28 and TRBJ2-1, with TRBD2 identical over 7 bases. Germline lookup yields CDR1 MDHEN and CDR2 SYDVKM. This CDR3 has 14 amino acids. V lost 3 bases, J lost 7 bases, and 6 bases stayed unmatched. CDR3 DNA sequence: TGTGCCAGCAGTTTGGGCGGGAGTCTTAATGAGCAGTTCTTC. Translated: CASSLGGSLNEQFF.